One and the same sample provided the 24 T cell receptor beta chains below, sequenced in a study of memory CD4+ T cells and cytomegalovirus serostatus. This table comes from immunoSEQ multiplex PCR, and its TCRdb copy is limited to in-frame clones, with some not included. The sample has about 100,000 clones, under 90% seen once. Single viable CD3+CD4+CD8-CD45RO+ cells were sorted as the memory CD4+ T cells. The sequenced sample consisted of memory CD4+ T cells from blood. These receptors all stem from an adult in good health and CMV-seropositive.

The gene calls are TRBV6-1 and TRBJ1-5, with 8 bases that match TRBD1. The CDR3 contains 16 residues. The V segment lost 0 bases and the J segment 6 bases; nucleotides outside the gene matches: 7. In germline, CDR1 is MNHNS, CDR2 SASEGT. The CDR3 sequence is CASSEAADRAVQPQHF. CDR3 nucleotides: TGTGCCAGCAGTGAAGCGGCGGACAGGGCAGTTCAGCCCCAGCATTTT.

V and J are TRBV19 and TRBJ1-3, with TRBD1 matching over 8 bases. This CDR3 spans 15 amino acids. Germline V gene lookup returns CDR1 LNHDA and CDR2 SQIVND (reference sequence). Losses at the gene ends were 5 bases for V and 0 bases for J; bases not matched to a gene: 3. The CDR3 loop is CASSDRGRSGNTIYF. For the CDR3, the DNA is TGTGCCAGTAGTGACAGGGGCCGCTCTGGAAACACCATATATTTT.

The V and J genes are TRBV7-9 and TRBJ2-1, with 7 nucleotides matching TRBD2. J lost 6 bases, V lost 4 bases, and 6 bases had no gene match. Germline-derived CDR1 and CDR2 are SEHNR and FQNEAQ (reference sequence). The CDR3 has 14 amino acids. CDR3 region: CASSWVAGVNEQFF. Written as DNA, the CDR3 is TGTGCCAGCAGCTGGGTAGCGGGCGTCAATGAGCAGTTCTTC.

The genes are TRBV5-1 and TRBJ2-7, with 7 bases that match TRBD1. Germline V CDR1 and CDR2: SGHRS, YFSETQ. J gave up 7 bases and V 5 bases, and 15 bases lay outside the gene matches. The CDR3 is 15 amino acids. The CDR3 region is CASRPPGQPTLEQYF. The CDR3 DNA reads TGCGCCAGCAGACCCCCGGGACAGCCGACGTTGGAGCAGTACTTC.

This clone was seen a single time. The rearrangement joins TRBV11-3 to TRBJ2-2; 7 nucleotides match TRBD2. With 3 bases clipped from V and 6 bases from J, the junction kept 4 bases outside the gene matches. Germline V gene data show CDR1 as SGHNT and CDR2 as YENEEA. CDR3 length: 14 residues. DNA of the CDR3: TGTGCCAGCAGCTTCGGGGGGAGAGCCGGGGAGCTGTTTTTT. The encoded protein is CASSFGGRAGELFF.

This chain uses TRBV9 with TRBJ2-2; 7 bases line up with TRBD1. Germline V CDR1 and CDR2: SGDLS, YYNGEE. Unmatched junction bases numbered 7, after V lost 4 bases and J lost 10 bases. The CDR3 length is 13 residues. In DNA form, the CDR3 reads TGTGCCAGCAGCACCAGACAGGGAACGGAGCTGTTTTTT. As protein: CASSTRQGTELFF.

This clone has a single count. The V and J genes are TRBV11-2 and TRBJ1-4; no reliable D call. Germline assignment: CDR1 SGHAT and CDR2 FQNNGV. The CDR3 length is 12 residues. The V and J ends lost 2 bases and 10 bases respectively, with 8 bases between them. The CDR3, as DNA: TGTGCCAGCAGCTTAAGTATCGGAAAACTGTTTTTT. It codes for CASSLSIGKLFF.

For the CDR3, the DNA is TGTGCCAGCAGCAGGGGCACAGGGACCAACTATGGCTACACCTTC. The encoded protein is CASSRGTGTNYGYTF. This sequence joins TRBV7-9 and TRBJ1-2; tentative D call: TRBD1 (6 bases). Deletions cut 5 bases from V and 2 bases from J, with 15 bases between. The CDR3 runs 15 residues. Germline values: CDR1 SEHNR, CDR2 FQNEAQ (reference sequence).

The CDR3 protein is CAWKDRNNEKLFF. CDR3 coding DNA: TGTGCCTGGAAAGACCGAAATAATGAAAAACTGTTTTTT. The chain employs TRBV30 and TRBJ1-4; D unclear. The CDR3 sequence is 13 residues long. In germline, CDR1 is GTSNPN, CDR2 SVGIG (reference sequence). V lost 4 bases, J lost 4 bases, and 10 bases lay in between.

The chain links TRBV5-4 to TRBJ2-7; D is possibly TRBD1 or TRBD2 (5 bases each). V dropped 2 bases and J dropped 7 bases, with 13 bases sitting between them. The CDR3 contains 13 residues. The germline V gene encodes CDR1 SGHNT and CDR2 YYREEE (reference sequence). The CDR3 here is CASSFDRGGEQYF. The CDR3 DNA sequence: TGTGCCAGCAGCTTTGACAGAGGCGGGGAGCAGTACTTC.

This clone was recorded a few times. V usage is TRBV5-1 and J usage is TRBJ2-5; 8 bases are shared with TRBD2. CDR3 size: 15 residues. The V segment lost 3 bases and the J segment 3 bases; nucleotides outside the gene matches: 7. CDR1 SGHRS and CDR2 YFSETQ come from the germline V gene. CDR3 coding DNA: TGCGCCAGCAGCTCAGCTGGGACTAGGGAAGAGACCCAGTACTTC. Protein product: CASSSAGTREETQYF.

J is TRBJ2-7 and V is TRBV9; tentatively, D is TRBD2 (5 bases). Germline assignment: CDR1 SGDLS and CDR2 YYNGEE. Trimming cost V 0 bases and J 6 bases, with 7 bases left between them. The CDR3 extends over 12 amino acids. The CDR3 reads CASSVVAGEQYF. DNA of the CDR3: TGTGCCAGCAGCGTAGTGGCGGGCGAGCAGTACTTC.

This clone was found a few times. This chain connects TRBV15 to TRBJ2-1; TRBD2 aligns across 8 bases. Germline values: CDR1 LNHNV, CDR2 YYDKDF (reference sequence). CDR3 length: 15 amino acids. The junction had 7 bases not matched to a gene; V was cut back by 5 bases and J by 4 bases. The CDR3: CATSEMGGRYNEQFF. DNA of the CDR3: TGTGCCACCAGCGAAATGGGCGGGAGGTACAATGAGCAGTTCTTC.

The chain is built from TRBV28 and TRBJ2-1; D is possibly TRBD2 (6 bases). The CDR3 is 15 amino acids. CDR1 is MDHEN, CDR2 SYDVKM, per germline. The V end lost 3 bases, the J end lost 5 bases, and 14 bases lay between the germline ends. The CDR3 protein is CASSFSTGSHNEQFF. Here the CDR3 DNA reads TGTGCCAGCAGTTTCTCTACCGGGAGCCACAATGAGCAGTTCTTC. The entire variable domain, with the rest obtained from reference TRBV28 and TRBJ2-1, is as follows: DVKVTQSSRYLVKRTGEKVFLECVQDMDHENMFWYRQDPGLGLRLIYFSYDVKMKEKGDIPEGYSVSREKKERFSLILESASTNQTSMYLCASSFSTGSHNEQFFGPGTRLTVL.

CDR3 protein: CASSLRVGKYF. CDR3 DNA: TGTGCCAGCAGCTTAAGGGTAGGAAAGTACTTC. The chain links TRBV7-3 to TRBJ2-4; D is ambiguous. CDR3 size: 11 residues. The V end lost 1 base, the J end lost 14 bases, and 9 bases lay between the germline ends. The germline V gene encodes CDR1 SGHTA and CDR2 FQGTGA.

The chain has TRBV11-2 and TRBJ2-7, with D possibly being TRBD1 (6 bases). The CDR3 runs 14 residues. The V end was cut by 5 bases, the J end by 3 bases, with 14 bases between. Germline loops: CDR1 SGHAT, CDR2 FQNNGV. Written as DNA, the CDR3 is TGTGCCAGCAGCCCCCTCCCGGACAGCTACGAGCAGTACTTC. Residues: CASSPLPDSYEQYF.

This sequence joins TRBV27 and TRBJ2-7; D is perhaps TRBD2 (6 bases). The germline V and J ends were trimmed by 6 bases and 2 bases, with 11 bases remaining between them. Germline-derived CDR1 and CDR2 are MNHEY and SMNVEV (reference sequence). The CDR3 has 13 amino acids. Here the CDR3 reads CASRTRGTYEQYF. For the CDR3, the DNA is TGTGCCAGCAGGACCCGGGGGACCTACGAGCAGTACTTC.

The V call is TRBV11-2, the J call TRBJ2-7, with D uncertain. The CDR3 consists of 16 residues. V lost 7 bases and J 2 bases, leaving 21 bases between the germline ends. The germline V gene encodes CDR1 SGHAT and CDR2 FQNNGV. DNA of the CDR3: TGTGCCAGCACCCTAAGCTCCTCTAGTCCCCCCTACGAGCAGTACTTC. Protein: CASTLSSSSPPYEQYF.

V is TRBV5-1 and J is TRBJ2-7, with D possibly being TRBD1 (8 bases). The ends were cut back, 4 bases at V and 6 bases at J, with 17 bases in the middle. The CDR3 has 14 amino acids. Germline CDR1 SGHRS, CDR2 YFSETQ. The CDR3 bases are TGCGCCAGCAGCCTGACAGGGGAGGGTTCCGAGCAGTACTTC. Protein sequence: CASSLTGEGSEQYF.

This chain connects TRBV18 to TRBJ2-2, with TRBD1 matching 7 bases. Germline V gives CDR1 KGHSH, CDR2 LQKENI. This CDR3 comprises 16 residues. The V and J ends lost 2 bases and 0 bases, in that order; junction bases with no gene match: 3. The CDR3 reads CASSPSTGPNTGELFF. The CDR3, as DNA: TGTGCCAGCTCACCATCGACAGGGCCGAACACCGGGGAGCTGTTTTTT.

The chain has TRBV9 and TRBJ2-3, with TRBD2 matching over 7 bases. Per the germline V gene, CDR1 is SGDLS and CDR2 is YYNGEE. This CDR3 region has 16 residues. V shed 0 bases, J shed 5 bases, and the junction held 9 bases outside the gene matches. CDR3 sequence reads: CASSVVAGVAIDTQYF. CDR3 DNA sequence: TGTGCCAGCAGCGTAGTGGCGGGAGTAGCTATAGATACGCAGTATTTT.

This clone was seen more than once but under ten times. The chain has TRBV5-1 and TRBJ1-5; TRBD1 is a possible D gene (5 bases). The CDR3 runs to 16 residues. Trimming cost V 3 bases and J 6 bases, with 19 bases left between them. CDR1 is SGHRS and CDR2 is YFSETQ in the germline V gene. CDR3: CASSWGVIGEGQPQHF. The CDR3 DNA reads as TGCGCCAGCAGCTGGGGGGTGATCGGGGAGGGTCAGCCCCAGCATTTT. The complete variable domain, with remaining parts taken from reference TRBV5-1 and TRBJ1-5, reads KAGVTQTPRYLIKTRGQQVTLSCSPISGHRSVSWYQQTPGQGLQFLFEYFSETQRNKGNFPGRFSGRQFSNSRSEMNVSTLELGDSALYLCASSWGVIGEGQPQHFGDGTRLSIL.

This clone was seen just once. This chain joins TRBV10-3 and TRBJ2-7; 7 bases map to TRBD2. V was clipped by 2 bases and J by 6 bases; unmatched bases: 10. CDR3 size: 15 residues. Germline V gene sequence: CDR1 ENHRY, CDR2 SYGVKD. CDR3 in amino acids: CAISEPIGLVGEQYF. The CDR3 nucleotides are TGTGCCATCAGTGAGCCAATCGGACTAGTTGGCGAGCAGTACTTC.

This clone was observed a handful of times. V and J are TRBV19 and TRBJ2-1, with TRBD2 matching 7 bases. The CDR3 length is 16 residues. Per germline, CDR1 LNHDA and CDR2 SQIVND (reference sequence). V dropped 7 bases and J dropped 5; count of bases not matched to a gene: 14. CDR3 amino acids: CASTTAGESTDNEQFF. The CDR3 region has the DNA TGTGCCAGTACCACCGCGGGAGAATCAACGGACAATGAGCAGTTCTTC.